A selection of T cell receptor beta chains follows, all from one sample in a study of blood T cell repertoires in COVID-19. Sequenced by immunoSEQ multiplex PCR; TCRdb stores in-frame clones only, minus some. This table holds 150,000 to 200,000 clones, approximately 90% found once. The specimen was peripheral blood. These receptors came from a man younger than 30 who had recovered from COVID-19. The CDR3 runs from the conserved cysteine through the conserved F or W. A D gene is named only where the DNA matches it firmly. Size is omitted from some rows. Given values are once, few, many or a class for expanded clones.

D	V	J	size	DNA	CDR3
TRBD1	TRBV11-1	TRBJ2-5	-	TGTGCCAGCAGTCAGGACAGGAGGGAGACCCAGTACTTC	CASSQDRRETQYF
TRBD2	TRBV7-2	TRBJ2-1	-	TGTGCCAGCAGCTTAGACGTCGGTAGCGGGAGGAGGAATGAGCAGTTCTTC	CASSLDVGSGRRNEQFF
-	TRBV6-1	TRBJ2-3	-	TGTGCCAGCAGTGAGGCAGGGGGCACAGATACGCAGTATTTT	CASSEAGGTDTQYF
-	TRBV19	TRBJ1-4	-	TGTGCCAGTAGTCCCCGGGACACTATAACTAATGAAAAACTGTTTTTT	CASSPRDTITNEKLFF
-	TRBV7-9	TRBJ2-7	-	TGTGCCAGCAGCTTAACCCACAGGCCACAGGCGGCCTACGAGCAGTACTTC	CASSLTHRPQAAYEQYF
TRBD1	TRBV4-2	TRBJ1-2	-	TGTGCCAGCAGCCAAACAGGGGGTGACTATGGCTACACCTTC	CASSQTGGDYGYTF
-	TRBV7-8	TRBJ2-7	once	TGTGCCAGCAGCGGCTCTCAACAGGGTTACTACGAGCAGTACTTC	CASSGSQQGYYEQYF
-	TRBV19	TRBJ1-1	few	TGTGCCAGTAGTATCGGAGGTTACGCTTTCTTT	CASSIGGYAFF
-	TRBV4-1	TRBJ2-1	once	TGCGCCAGCAGCCAGAGTGGGGCGTTTCAGTTCTTC	CASSQSGAFQFF
TRBD1	TRBV6-6	TRBJ1-4	once	TGTGCCAGCAGTCCTGGACAGGGGTACGGAAAACTGTTTTTT	CASSPGQGYGKLFF
-	TRBV7-2	TRBJ2-7	-	TGTGCCAGCAGCGCGGGACTCCTCTACGAGCAGTACTTC	CASSAGLLYEQYF
-	TRBV27	TRBJ2-7	-	TGTGCCAGCAGTCTGTCCCGGAGCTCCTACGAGCAGTACTTC	CASSLSRSSYEQYF
-	TRBV27	TRBJ1-1	-	TGTGCCAGCAGTTTATTCGACATGAACACTGAAGCTTTCTTT	CASSLFDMNTEAFF
-	TRBV3-1/TRBV3-2	TRBJ1-2	-	TGTGCCAGCAGCATGACCGACAGGAGCTATGGCTACACCTTC	CASSMTDRSYGYTF
-	TRBV4-1	TRBJ1-6	-	TGCGCCAGCAGTTCGTCTGGAGAAAGGAATAATTCACCCCTCCACTTT	CASSSSGERNNSPLHF
TRBD1	TRBV29-1	TRBJ1-1	-	TGCAGCGTTGAAGGCTTTTCCGGGACAGGGGGCTTGGGTGCTTTCTTT	CSVEGFSGTGGLGAFF
-	TRBV5-4	TRBJ1-2	-	TGTGCCAGCAGCTTTCTAGACAGCTACTATGGCTACACCTTC	CASSFLDSYYGYTF
TRBD1	TRBV11-2	TRBJ2-7	-	TGTGCCAGCAGCGAAATCGGGCAGGGGGCGCGGGAGCAGTACTTC	CASSEIGQGAREQYF
TRBD1	TRBV28	TRBJ2-7	once	TGTGCCAGCAGTCCCAGACAGGGCTGGTACGAGCAGTACTTC	CASSPRQGWYEQYF
TRBD1	TRBV4-3	TRBJ2-1	-	TGCGCCAGCAGCCAGACCACAGGGGTTGAGCAGTTCTTC	CASSQTTGVEQFF
TRBD2	TRBV7-2	TRBJ2-1	-	TGTGCCAGCAGCTCCGAAACCGGGACTAGGTATGAGCAGTTCTTC	CASSSETGTRYEQFF
-	TRBV6-1	TRBJ1-5	-	TGTGCCAGCAGTGAAGGGTGGCAGGTTCAGCCCCAGCATTTT	CASSEGWQVQPQHF
TRBD2	TRBV5-1	TRBJ2-1	-	TGCGCCAGCACGACTAGCGGAAGCTCCTACAATGAGCAGTTCTTC	CASTTSGSSYNEQFF
TRBD2	TRBV5-4	TRBJ2-7	-	TGTGCCAGCACCTTACAGGGGATCGGACTAGCGGCCTTC	CASTLQGIGLAAF
-	TRBV21-1	TRBJ2-5	-	TGTGCCAGCAGCAAAGATTCTCCCACTAGCGGGAGAGAGACCCAGTACTTC	CASSKDSPTSGRETQYF
-	TRBV4-3	TRBJ1-1	-	TGCGCCAGCAGCCTTGAAAATCGGGTCGTTAACACTGAAGCTTTCTTT	CASSLENRVVNTEAFF
TRBD1	TRBV7-8	TRBJ1-1	-	TGTGCCAGCAGCTCCCCGTGGACAGGGGGGACTGAAGCTTTCTTT	CASSSPWTGGTEAFF
-	TRBV28	TRBJ1-1	-	TGTGCCAGCAGTTTAGCGGGTAGGTTAGAAGCTTTCTTT	CASSLAGRLEAFF
TRBD1	TRBV28	TRBJ1-2	-	TGTGCCAGCAGTCCCTTGACAGGGGTCCACCTCTATGGCTACACCTTC	CASSPLTGVHLYGYTF
TRBD2	TRBV10-3	TRBJ2-7	-	TGTGCCATCAGTGAGGGGACCGGGACTAGCGGGCAATCCCACTCCTACGAGCAGTACTTC	CAISEGTGTSGQSHSYEQYF
-	TRBV7-9	TRBJ1-2	-	TGTGCCAGCAGCTTAGAGGAGCGGGGACGGGGCTACACCTTC	CASSLEERGRGYTF
-	TRBV5-1	TRBJ2-5	-	TGCGCCAGCGGCAGGGGTTACCAAGAGACCCAGTACTTC	CASGRGYQETQYF
-	TRBV27	TRBJ2-7	-	TGTGCCAGCAGGCTGTCCGCACCGAGACTAGAATCCTACGAGCAGTACTTC	CASRLSAPRLESYEQYF
TRBD1	TRBV9	TRBJ2-4	-	TGTGCCAGCAGCGTAGGAACTGGACAGGGTGTACCAGGGAACATTCAGTACTTC	CASSVGTGQGVPGNIQYF
-	TRBV30	TRBJ2-7	few	TGTGCCTGGAAACCTGGAGGTAATGAGCAGTACTTC	CAWKPGGNEQYF
-	TRBV3-1/TRBV3-2	TRBJ2-2	once	TGTGCCAGCAGTTTGACAGGCCTCACCGGGGAGCTGTTTTTT	CASSLTGLTGELFF
-	TRBV19	TRBJ1-1	once	TGTGCCAGTAGTCCCTCCGACCGAGGGCACACTGAAGCTTTCTTT	CASSPSDRGHTEAFF
-	TRBV5-1	TRBJ1-1	once	TGCGCCAGCAGCCGAATTACAGGTTCTGAAGCTTTCTTT	CASSRITGSEAFF
-	TRBV27	TRBJ2-2	-	TGTGCCAGCAGTTCGAGACTAGTAACCGGGGAGCTGTTTTTT	CASSSRLVTGELFF
-	TRBV3-1/TRBV3-2	TRBJ2-7	-	TGTGCCAGCAGCCGACCTCTCTATAGCCAGTTTCCCTACGAGCAGTACTTC	CASSRPLYSQFPYEQYF
-	TRBV7-9	TRBJ1-1	-	TGTGCCAGCAGCTTAGTAGGGGCGAACACTGAAGCTTTCTTT	CASSLVGANTEAFF
TRBD2	TRBV20-1	TRBJ2-1	-	TGCAGTGCTAATGAACTAGCGGGAGTTTACAATGAGCAGTTCTTC	CSANELAGVYNEQFF
TRBD2	TRBV10-1	TRBJ2-3	-	TGCGCCAGCGCGGCGGGAGGCACAGATACGCAGTATTTT	CASAAGGTDTQYF
-	TRBV29-1	TRBJ1-6	-	TGCAGCGTTCAACAGGGCCAGAATTCACCCCTCCACTTT	CSVQQGQNSPLHF
-	TRBV9	TRBJ2-2	few	TGTGCCAGCAGCGTAGCGGCAGGGTGGGGCACCGGGGAGCTGTTTTTT	CASSVAAGWGTGELFF
-	TRBV6-5	TRBJ2-5	-	TGTGCCAGCAGTTACGGTGGTGAGCAAACCCAGTACTTC	CASSYGGEQTQYF
TRBD2	TRBV4-2	TRBJ2-5	-	TGTGCCAGCAGCCCATACTTTAGGGTAGGGACTAGCGGGTTCCAAGAGACCCAGTACTTC	CASSPYFRVGTSGFQETQYF
-	TRBV6-6	TRBJ2-7	-	TGTGCCAGCAGTCGGTACGAGTACTACGAGCAGTACTTC	CASSRYEYYEQYF
-	TRBV27	TRBJ2-5	-	TGTGCCAGCAGTTTATCGTGGTTAGGCCTGCAGGTGCAAGAGACCCAGTACTTC	CASSLSWLGLQVQETQYF
TRBD1	TRBV19	TRBJ2-5	once	TGTGCCAGTAGCCCAGGGGGCTCGCGAGAGACCCAGTACTTC	CASSPGGSRETQYF